The 14 T cell receptor beta chains below come from one sample, sequenced in a study of blood T cell repertoires in COVID-19. Generated by immunoSEQ multiplex PCR, the TCRdb table keeps only in-frame clones and is missing some. The data contain about 180,000 clones, approximately 89% of them singletons. Sequencing was carried out using PBMCs or T cells enriched from blood (not recorded which). These receptors all come from a woman between 35 and 50 years old with acute COVID-19.

The genes are TRBV28 and TRBJ1-3; D is uncertain. The CDR3 has 16 residues. CDR1 and CDR2 (germline): MDHEN, SYDVKM. The germline V and J ends were trimmed by 3 bases and 0 bases, with 12 bases remaining between them. The CDR3 DNA sequence: TGTGCCAGCAGTTTGGGCCCGCTTTTCTCTGGAAACACCATATATTTT. Protein product: CASSLGPLFSGNTIYF.

The chain joins TRBV12-2 to TRBJ1-2. TRBV12-2 represents a pseudogene. The CDR3 is 16 amino acids. The CDR3 sequence is CASRSKRSATNYGYTF. The DNA for the CDR3 is TGTGCAAGTCGCTCTAAGAGGTCGGCTACTAACTATGGCTACACCTTC.

The chain couples TRBV10-1 to TRBJ2-3; TRBD2 matches 7 bases. The V gene end was trimmed by 0 bases and the J gene end by 6 bases; junction bases not matched to a gene: 3. The CDR3 loop spans 14 amino acids. Germline V gene data show CDR1 as WNHNN and CDR2 as SYGVQD (reference sequence). In DNA, the CDR3 is TGCGCCAGCAGTGAGTCGGGGGGGGTTGATACGCAGTATTTT. As protein: CASSESGGVDTQYF.

This clone was observed a single time. The chain carries TRBV3-1 (or the pseudogene TRBV3-2) and TRBJ2-7; 11 nucleotides agree with TRBD1. CDR1 and CDR2 (germline): LGHDT, YNNKEL (reference sequence). After removal of 4 bases from V and 0 bases from J, the junction contained 2 bases not matched to a gene. This CDR3 is 15 amino acids long. CDR3 bases: TGTGCCAGCAGCCTGGACAGGGGGCCCTCCTACGAGCAGTACTTC. Protein: CASSLDRGPSYEQYF.

CDR3 loop: CASSFVDYNEQFF. CDR3 in DNA: TGTGCCAGCAGTTTTGTAGATTACAATGAGCAGTTCTTC. This rearrangement joins TRBV12-3 or TRBV12-4 to TRBJ2-1, with D unclear. This CDR3 region has 13 residues. V lost 3 bases and J 4 bases, leaving 7 bases between the germline ends.

This chain uses TRBV4-2 with TRBJ2-1; 11 nucleotides agree with TRBD1. This CDR3 comprises 16 residues. After removal of 0 bases from V and 7 bases from J, the junction contained 5 bases not matched to a gene. Looked up from germline, CDR1 is LGHNA and CDR2 is YNFKEQ. The DNA for the CDR3 is TGTGCCAGCAGCCAAGACGGACAGGGGGCCGCTAATGAGCAGTTCTTC. It encodes CASSQDGQGAANEQFF.

The genes are TRBV29-1 and TRBJ1-2; the D gene is possibly TRBD1 (6 bases). There are 13 residues in the CDR3. Trimming shortened V by 6 bases and J by 1 base, and 12 bases separated the two germline ends. Germline-derived CDR1 and CDR2 are SQVTM and ANQGSEA. The DNA of the CDR3 is TGCAGCGTAGGACAGACCCTTAACTATGGCTACACCTTC. It specifies CSVGQTLNYGYTF.

The chain combines TRBV18 with TRBJ1-3; D is uncertain. Germline CDR1 reads KGHSH; CDR2 reads LQKENI. CDR3 length: 14 amino acids. Trimming removed 2 bases from V and 4 bases from J, with 9 bases in between. The CDR3 protein is CASSPNGLGNTIYF. CDR3 coding DNA: TGTGCCAGCTCACCAAACGGACTCGGAAACACCATATATTTT.

This chain uses TRBV18 with TRBJ2-5, with D maybe TRBD2 (5 bases). The germline CDR1 and CDR2 sequences are KGHSH and LQKENI. V was clipped by 0 bases and J by 5 bases, with 13 bases between them. This CDR3 has 15 amino acids. CDR3: CASSPPTGISETQYF. The CDR3 coding sequence is TGTGCCAGCTCACCACCTACCGGGATATCCGAGACCCAGTACTTC.

The rearrangement links TRBV5-1 to TRBJ2-1, with TRBD2 matching over 10 bases. With V trimmed by 2 bases and J by 10 bases, 12 bases remained unmatched. The CDR3 is 16 amino acids. The germline CDR1 and CDR2 sequences are SGHRS and YFSETQ. CDR3: CASSLGGTSAVGEQFF. For the CDR3, the DNA is TGCGCCAGCAGCTTAGGGGGGACTAGCGCGGTTGGCGAGCAGTTCTTC.

The chain has TRBV7-2 and TRBJ1-6, with a weak D call TRBD1 (6 bases). Trimming left V 3 bases short and J 0 bases short, with 15 bases between. CDR3 size: 18 residues. Germline V lookup: CDR1 SGHTA, CDR2 FQGNSA. Here the CDR3 reads CASSLSTGLLSYNSPLHF. The CDR3 nucleotides read TGTGCCAGCAGCTTGTCGACAGGACTCCTCTCCTATAATTCACCCCTCCACTTT.

The chain is built from TRBV9 and TRBJ1-1, with a tentative D call TRBD1 (5 bases). Germline V gives CDR1 SGDLS, CDR2 YYNGEE. The V end was cut by 4 bases, the J end by 0 bases, with 7 bases between. CDR3 length: 13 amino acids. Here the CDR3 reads CASSQGMNTEAFF. The DNA for the CDR3 is TGTGCCAGCAGCCAGGGAATGAACACTGAAGCTTTCTTT.

V and J are TRBV11-1 and TRBJ2-2; TRBD2 might be the D (6 bases). The V gene lost 5 bases and the J gene lost 7 bases, with 14 bases spanning the gap. The length of the CDR3 is 14 residues. Germline V gene sequence: CDR1 SGHAT, CDR2 FQDESV (reference sequence). Here the CDR3 reads CASSETGVFGELFF. The CDR3 DNA sequence: TGTGCCAGCAGCGAAACGGGGGTTTTCGGGGAGCTGTTTTTT.

The chain employs TRBV25-1 and TRBJ2-1; 7 bases map to TRBD1. The V segment lost 0 bases and the J segment 7 bases; nucleotides outside the gene matches: 9. Germline V gene lookup returns CDR1 MGHDK and CDR2 SYGVNS. The CDR3 has 16 residues. The chain's CDR3 is CASSEYNPGGWNEQFF. The DNA for the CDR3 is TGTGCCAGCAGTGAATATAATCCAGGGGGTTGGAATGAGCAGTTCTTC. The complete variable domain, with remaining parts taken from reference TRBV25-1 and TRBJ2-1, reads EADIYQTPRYLVIGTGKKITLECSQTMGHDKMYWYQQDPGMELHLIHYSYGVNSTEKGDLSSESTVSRIRTEHFPLTLESARPSHTSQYLCASSEYNPGGWNEQFFGPGTRLTVL.